This T cell receptor beta chain was recorded in a study of blood T cells in healthy people across ages. Regarding the study as a whole: Higher diversity and more naive CD4+ cells were features of long-lived donors, compared to aged donors.

Notes on this clonotype: The antigen is not known.

PCR was performed a second time for about 6 to 12 cycles using a sample-barcoded 5' primer and a J-beta primer mix. TCRdb reanalysed the 5' RACE reads using MiXCR and keeps one entry per CDR3 protein. The profile shows about 580,000 distinct CDR3 sequences, around half of them singletons. Input material: blood. The TCR was taken from a man aged 80 or over in good health.

CDR3 protein: CASSPRTAYHYEQYF. In DNA form, the CDR3 reads TGTGCCAGCAGCCCCCGGACAGCTTACCATTACGAGCAGTACTTC. The chain employs TRBV7-2 and TRBJ2-7; perhaps TRBD1 as D (6 bases). V lost 5 bases and J 4 bases, leaving 18 bases between the germline ends. Germline V gene lookup returns CDR1 SGHTA and CDR2 FQGNSA. This CDR3 is 15 amino acids long.